The 28 T cell receptor beta chains below come from one sample, sequenced in a study of blood T cell repertoires in COVID-19. Profiling relied on immunoSEQ multiplex PCR, and the TCRdb table lists in-frame clones only, not all of them. The sample contains about 70,000 clones, around 88% of which appear only once. Material: peripheral blood. The source is a man aged 35 to 55 with COVID-19, enrolled during active disease.

This sequence joins TRBV2 and TRBJ2-3, with 7 bases aligning to TRBD2. The ends lost 6 bases at V and 0 bases at J; junction bases unmatched: 3. CDR3 length: 14 amino acids. CDR1 is SNHLY, CDR2 FYNNEI, per germline. The DNA for the CDR3 is TGTGCCAGCAGGGGGAGGGGTAGCACAGATACGCAGTATTTT. It codes for CASRGRGSTDTQYF. The full variable domain, rest sourced from reference TRBV2 and TRBJ2-3, is EPEVTQTPSHQVTQMGQEVILRCVPISNHLYFYWYRQILGQKVEFLVSFYNNEISEKSEIFDDQFSVERPDGSNFTLKIRSTKLEDSAMYFCASRGRGSTDTQYFGPGTRLTVL.

The gene calls are TRBV19 and TRBJ2-3, with TRBD2 matching 7 bases. In germline, CDR1 is LNHDA, CDR2 SQIVND (reference sequence). There are 16 residues in the CDR3. Unmatched junction bases numbered 10, after V lost 5 bases and J lost 2 bases. The DNA for the CDR3 is TGTGCCAGTAGTTACAGCGGGGACTACTTCACAGATACGCAGTATTTT. Translated: CASSYSGDYFTDTQYF.

The chain is built from TRBV6-5 and TRBJ1-1; weak D call: TRBD1 (5 bases). Trimming shortened V by 8 bases and J by 4 bases, and 17 bases separated the two germline ends. The germline V gene has CDR1 MNHEY and CDR2 SVGAGI. CDR3 length: 14 residues. CDR3 DNA: TGTGCCAGCTTCCCCGCGGGGGGGATCACTGAAGCTTTCTTT. This sequence encodes CASFPAGGITEAFF.

V and J are TRBV5-1 and TRBJ1-2, with D unresolved. The CDR3 length is 15 residues. CDR1 is SGHRS, CDR2 YFSETQ, per germline. The V and J ends lost 4 bases and 7 bases respectively, with 20 bases between them. CDR3 in amino acids: CASSPTLSRGSGYTF. CDR3 bases: TGCGCCAGCAGCCCGACGTTGTCCCGAGGGAGTGGCTACACCTTC.

V and J are TRBV5-1 and TRBJ2-5; TRBD1 might be the D (5 bases). Germline lookup yields CDR1 SGHRS and CDR2 YFSETQ. V was pared by 3 bases and J by 1 base, with 10 bases between. This CDR3 is 14 amino acids long. The chain's CDR3 is CASSYQGPQETQYF. The CDR3 DNA is TGCGCCAGCAGCTACCAGGGCCCCCAAGAGACCCAGTACTTC.

The chain employs TRBV6-5 and TRBJ2-1; D perhaps matches TRBD2 (5 bases). The CDR3 sequence is 13 residues long. V gave up 6 bases and J gave up 8 bases, with 14 bases separating them. Germline V lookup: CDR1 MNHEY, CDR2 SVGAGI. The CDR3: CASSGDFAYEQFF. The CDR3 DNA sequence: TGTGCCAGCAGCGGGGATTTCGCCTATGAGCAGTTCTTC.

V and J are TRBV28 and TRBJ2-1, with 12 bases matching TRBD2. The CDR3 is 15 residues long. The germline V gene has CDR1 MDHEN and CDR2 SYDVKM. V trimming: 5 bases; J trimming: 5 bases; junction bases outside the gene matches: 4. CDR3 sequence (DNA): TGTGCCAGCAGTCTGCTAGCGGGGGGGAACAATGAGCAGTTCTTC. Protein: CASSLLAGGNNEQFF.

J is TRBJ2-5 and V is TRBV5-4, with TRBD1 matching over 8 bases. Trimming cost V 4 bases and J 3 bases; bases outside gene matches: 8. CDR1 is SGHNT, CDR2 YYREEE, per germline (reference sequence). The CDR3 consists of 15 residues. As DNA, the CDR3 is TGTGCCAGCAGCCGAGAGACAGGGGCTGAAGAGACCCAGTACTTC. This translates into CASSRETGAEETQYF.

The chain recombines TRBV6-2 or TRBV6-3 with TRBJ2-3; 9 bases are shared with TRBD2. V trimming: 2 bases; J trimming: 0 bases; junction bases outside the gene matches: 9. Germline CDR1 and CDR2: MNHEY and SVGEGT. The CDR3 is 18 residues long. CDR3 nucleotide sequence: TGTGCCAGCAGTTACGGACTAGCGCGGGGTCGCAGCACAGATACGCAGTATTTT. It is translated as CASSYGLARGRSTDTQYF.

The V and J genes are TRBV5-6 and TRBJ2-3, with D possibly being TRBD2 (5 bases). V lost 5 bases and J lost 2, with 21 bases in between. Germline assignment: CDR1 SGHDT and CDR2 YYEEEE. There are 17 residues in the CDR3. The CDR3 nucleotides are TGTGCCAGCAGTTCACTAGAGTCGGACGGACTCACAGATACGCAGTATTTT. This sequence encodes CASSSLESDGLTDTQYF.

This CDR3 reads CASSRGGVGTDTQYF. CDR3 nucleotides: TGTGCCAGCAGCCGGGGGGGAGTAGGCACAGATACGCAGTATTTT. V is TRBV3-1 (or the pseudogene TRBV3-2) and J is TRBJ2-3; 7 nucleotides agree with TRBD2. Trimming took 4 bases from V and 1 from J; bases not matched to a gene: 5. The germline V gene encodes CDR1 LGHDT and CDR2 YNNKEL (reference sequence). The CDR3 has 15 residues.

This clone appeared a few times. The gene calls are TRBV28 and TRBJ1-2; D call uncertain. V gave up 1 base and J gave up 6 bases, with 9 bases separating them. Per germline, CDR1 MDHEN and CDR2 SYDVKM. The length of the CDR3 is 13 residues. This CDR3 reads CASSLSSSDGYTF. The DNA for the CDR3 is TGTGCCAGCAGTTTATCTTCTTCTGATGGCTACACCTTC.

J is TRBJ2-7 and V is TRBV12-3 or TRBV12-4, with no clear D. This CDR3 region has 12 residues. V was shortened by 5 bases and J by 6 bases, with 11 bases between the two germline ends. CDR3 sequence: CASSKLRAEQYF. The CDR3 DNA sequence: TGTGCCAGCAGTAAGCTCCGCGCCGAGCAGTACTTC.

This clone has just one count. The chain is built from TRBV5-1 and TRBJ2-5; TRBD1 matches at 7 bases. Germline lookup yields CDR1 SGHRS and CDR2 YFSETQ. With 2 bases clipped from V and 2 bases from J, the junction kept 9 bases outside the gene matches. The CDR3 is 16 amino acids. DNA of the CDR3: TGCGCCAGCAGCTTCCCTGAGGGACAGTTTCAAGAGACCCAGTACTTC. This encodes CASSFPEGQFQETQYF.

This sequence joins TRBV20-1 and TRBJ2-5; no clear D. CDR3 length: 12 residues. Germline CDR1 DFQATT, CDR2 SNEGSKA (reference sequence). V lost 3 bases and J lost 1, with 6 bases in between. The CDR3 spells CSASQFQETQYF. The CDR3 bases are TGCAGTGCTAGTCAGTTCCAAGAGACCCAGTACTTC.

The chain employs TRBV2 and TRBJ2-3; 10 bases are shared with TRBD2. Germline lookup yields CDR1 SNHLY and CDR2 FYNNEI. CDR3 length: 15 residues. J lost 2 bases, V lost 7 bases, and 6 bases had no gene match. DNA for the CDR3: TGTGCCAGCACCGGGACTAGCGCTTCCACAGATACGCAGTATTTT. Protein product: CASTGTSASTDTQYF. Supplemented by reference TRBV2 and TRBJ2-3, the full variable domain reads EPEVTQTPSHQVTQMGQEVILRCVPISNHLYFYWYRQILGQKVEFLVSFYNNEISEKSEIFDDQFSVERPDGSNFTLKIRSTKLEDSAMYFCASTGTSASTDTQYFGPGTRLTVL.

On this clone: A junction end diverges from the germline sequence, so it may reflect a read error. The V gene is TRBV2, the J gene TRBJ2-7; 7 nucleotides agree with TRBD1. The CDR3 is made up of 15 amino acids. Germline V CDR1 and CDR2: SNHLY, FYNNEI. The CDR3 is CASREAGTVTYEQYF. Here the CDR3 DNA reads TGTGCCAGCAGGGAAGCCGGGACAGTAACCTACGAGCAGTACTTC. Full variable domain (remainder filled in from reference TRBV2 and TRBJ2-7): EPEVTQTPSHQVTQMGQEVILRCVPISNHLYFYWYRQILGQKVEFLVSFYNNEISEKSEIFDDQFSVERPDGSNFTLKIRSTKLEDSAMYFCASREAGTVTYEQYFGPGTRLTVT.

The chain links TRBV29-1 to TRBJ2-3, with a weak D call TRBD2 (6 bases). V gave up 8 bases and J gave up 3 bases, with 12 bases separating them. Germline-derived CDR1 and CDR2 are SQVTM and ANQGSEA. The CDR3 sequence is 12 residues long. CDR3 sequence (DNA): TGCAGCTATGGCGGGGATACAGATACGCAGTATTTT. Protein sequence: CSYGGDTDTQYF.

The chain combines TRBV5-1 with TRBJ2-5; D is perhaps TRBD1 (5 bases). The CDR3 extends over 12 amino acids. Germline V gene sequence: CDR1 SGHRS, CDR2 YFSETQ. Trimming pared 3 bases from V and 9 bases from J, leaving 12 bases between. The DNA of the CDR3 is TGCGCCAGCAGCTCCTCCGTGGGGCCCCAGTACTTC. Translation: CASSSSVGPQYF.

This clone occurred once. This chain uses TRBV29-1 with TRBJ2-7; D call uncertain. Germline CDR1 and CDR2: SQVTM and ANQGSEA. This CDR3 region has 11 residues. V was clipped by 7 bases and J by 3 bases, with 10 bases between them. CDR3 nucleotide sequence: TGCAGCGCATCGGGTATCTACGAGCAGTACTTC. It specifies CSASGIYEQYF.

The J gene is TRBJ1-3, the V gene TRBV6-5; maybe TRBD1 (6 bases). CDR1 is MNHEY and CDR2 is SVGAGI in the germline V gene. The CDR3 is 14 amino acids. V lost 10 bases to trimming and J lost 2 bases, with 15 bases between them. The CDR3 here is CATHKGDPGNTIYF. As DNA, the CDR3 is TGTGCCACCCACAAGGGGGACCCTGGAAACACCATATATTTT.

The J gene is TRBJ2-1, the V gene TRBV5-1; 7 positions agree with TRBD1. The CDR3 runs 14 residues. The germline V gene encodes CDR1 SGHRS and CDR2 YFSETQ. J was trimmed by 9 bases and V by 4 bases; bases with no gene match: 10. The CDR3 reads CASSADREISEQFF. The CDR3 coding sequence is TGCGCCAGCAGCGCCGACAGGGAAATAAGTGAGCAGTTCTTC.

This clone appeared a single time. The chain combines TRBV2 with TRBJ1-5, with TRBD1 matching 9 bases. The germline CDR1 and CDR2 sequences are SNHLY and FYNNEI. The J segment lost 6 bases and the V segment lost 7 bases, leaving 10 bases of the junction unmatched. The CDR3 contains 15 residues. The CDR3 loop reads CASNPGTGSSQPQHF. The CDR3 nucleotides are TGTGCCAGCAACCCCGGGACAGGGAGTAGTCAGCCCCAGCATTTT.

The V and J genes are TRBV25-1 and TRBJ2-1; D ambiguous. The V gene's germline CDR1 is MGHDK and CDR2 SYGVNS. This CDR3 has 11 residues. Trimming pared 7 bases from V and 4 bases from J, leaving 5 bases between. The CDR3 coding sequence is TGTGCCAGCACAAATTACAATGAGCAGTTCTTC. Its protein product is CASTNYNEQFF.

The table lists this clone with a count of one. The V call is TRBV15, the J call TRBJ1-1, with TRBD1 as a possible D gene (5 bases). This CDR3 is 13 amino acids long. The V end lost 1 base, the J end lost 6 bases, and 9 bases lay between the germline ends. The germline V gene has CDR1 LNHNV and CDR2 YYDKDF (reference sequence). For the CDR3, the DNA is TGTGCCACCAGCAGAGTCGGCAGGGCTGAAGCTTTCTTT. It codes for CATSRVGRAEAFF.

The rearrangement links TRBV19 to TRBJ2-6; no clear D. The CDR3 has 15 amino acids. The germline CDR1 and CDR2 sequences are LNHDA and SQIVND (reference sequence). Trimming took 7 bases from V and 2 from J, leaving 12 bases between them. The CDR3 nucleotides read TGTGCCAGTAACGCACCCCAGGCTGGGGCCAACGTCCTGACTTTC. Translation gives CASNAPQAGANVLTF.

This clone appeared once. The J gene is TRBJ2-2, the V gene TRBV3-1 (or the pseudogene TRBV3-2); 10 bases align to TRBD2. The CDR3 has 16 residues. J gave up 7 bases and V 4 bases, and 9 bases lay outside the gene matches. Germline CDR1 reads LGHDT; CDR2 reads YNNKEL (reference sequence). Written as DNA, the CDR3 is TGTGCCAGCAGCCCCATCAGCGGGGGGGAAAGCGGGGAGCTGTTTTTT. Translation gives CASSPISGGESGELFF.

Relative to its sample, this clone is medium-sized. This chain uses TRBV2 with TRBJ2-3; 14 bases match TRBD2. V lost 4 bases to trimming and J lost 1 base; unmatched junction nucleotides: 1. Germline assignment: CDR1 SNHLY and CDR2 FYNNEI. The CDR3 runs 16 residues. The CDR3 DNA sequence: TGTGCCAGCAGTGGACTAGCGGGGGGGGGCACAGATACGCAGTATTTT. Its protein product is CASSGLAGGGTDTQYF. The whole variable domain, filled in from reference TRBV2 and TRBJ2-3, reads EPEVTQTPSHQVTQMGQEVILRCVPISNHLYFYWYRQILGQKVEFLVSFYNNEISEKSEIFDDQFSVERPDGSNFTLKIRSTKLEDSAMYFCASSGLAGGGTDTQYFGPGTRLTVL.